The 32 T cell receptor beta chains given below trace back to one sample, sequenced in a study of T cells in Graves' hyperthyroidism and ophthalmopathy. RNA transcripts were the template for amplifying TCR beta CDR3 regions. TCR CDR3 regions were first amplified by RT-PCR with HTBI primers. TCRdb re-analysed the multiplex PCR reads in MiXCR, keeping a single row per CDR3 protein. The sample records 500,000 or so distinct CDR3 sequences, more than 15% being singletons. Source material: blood. The receptors shown here come from a young woman with Graves' ophthalmopathy.

This clonotype occurred many times. This chain uses TRBV18 with TRBJ1-1, with a possible D match to TRBD1 (6 bases). The germline V gene has CDR1 KGHSH and CDR2 LQKENI. Trimming shortened V by 8 bases and J by 5 bases, and 15 bases separated the two germline ends. There are 13 residues in the CDR3. CDR3 nucleotides: TGTGCCAGCAGCCCACAGGGAAATACTGAAGCTTTCTTT. Protein sequence: CASSPQGNTEAFF.

This clonotype has just a few counts. The rearrangement links TRBV6-1 to TRBJ2-3, with D maybe TRBD2 (6 bases). Germline CDR1 reads MNHNS; CDR2 reads SASEGT. The CDR3 covers 14 residues. V was shortened by 7 bases and J by 4 bases, with 15 bases between the two germline ends. CDR3 amino acids: CASNYKTSPDTQYF. Here the CDR3 DNA reads TGTGCCAGCAACTATAAAACTAGCCCAGATACGCAGTATTTT.

The J gene is TRBJ2-1, the V gene TRBV28; weak D call: TRBD1 (7 bases). The CDR3 length is 16 residues. V lost 1 base, J lost 3 bases, and 13 bases lay in between. The V gene's germline CDR1 is MDHEN and CDR2 SYDVKM. The CDR3 protein is CASSLSGGLNYNEQFF. The CDR3 nucleotides are TGTGCCAGCAGTTTATCAGGGGGACTGAACTACAATGAGCAGTTCTTC.

This clonotype was picked up many times. The chain recombines TRBV28 with TRBJ1-5, with D perhaps matching TRBD1 (5 bases). This CDR3 is 15 amino acids long. Trimming shortened V by 3 bases and J by 2 bases, and 11 bases separated the two germline ends. Germline CDR1 reads MDHEN; CDR2 reads SYDVKM. The CDR3 bases are TGTGCCAGCAGTTTTAGGGGCTTGGGCAATCAGCCCCAGCATTTT. Protein: CASSFRGLGNQPQHF.

The chain recombines TRBV29-1 with TRBJ2-1; 8 positions match TRBD1. The CDR3 extends over 14 amino acids. Looked up from germline, CDR1 is SQVTM and CDR2 is ANQGSEA. The J segment lost 6 bases and the V segment lost 4 bases, leaving 8 bases of the junction unmatched. In nucleotides, the CDR3 is TGCAGCGTTGGCAACAGGGGGTATGGCAATGAGCAGTTCTTC. Translated, it gives CSVGNRGYGNEQFF.

At least ten counts were recorded for this clonotype. The chain carries TRBV7-2 and TRBJ1-4; 9 nucleotides align to TRBD1. In germline, CDR1 is SGHTA, CDR2 FQGNSA. The V and J ends lost 4 bases and 8 bases, in that order; junction bases with no gene match: 26. The CDR3 spans 21 residues. CDR3 in amino acids: CASSSAGTGRGGGRIGEKLFF. The CDR3, as DNA: TGTGCCAGCAGCTCGGCCGGGACAGGGAGGGGTGGAGGACGTATTGGCGAAAAACTGTTTTTT.

This clonotype occurred a few times. This rearrangement joins TRBV7-9 to TRBJ1-1; D gene uncertain. Trimming took off 0 bases at V and 5 bases at J, with 4 bases between the two ends. Germline CDR1 reads SEHNR; CDR2 reads FQNEAQ (reference sequence). The CDR3 length is 12 residues. The CDR3 sequence: CASSLALTEAFF. CDR3 coding DNA: TGTGCCAGCAGCTTAGCACTGACTGAAGCTTTCTTT.

This rearrangement joins TRBV2 to TRBJ1-4, with TRBD1 matching 8 bases. J gave up 5 bases and V 1 base, and 6 bases lay outside the gene matches. Germline loops: CDR1 SNHLY, CDR2 FYNNEI. This CDR3 is built from 16 residues. The CDR3 is CASSEGFSGGNEKLFF. The DNA of the CDR3 is TGTGCCAGCAGTGAAGGATTTTCAGGGGGCAATGAAAAACTGTTTTTT.

This chain connects TRBV24-1 to TRBJ2-5; D is unclear. The CDR3 runs to 14 residues. Looked up from germline, CDR1 is KGHDR and CDR2 is SFDVKD. V was pared by 2 bases and J by 4 bases, with 10 bases between. DNA for the CDR3: TGTGCCACCAGTGATTATGGATCTGGAGAGACCCAGTACTTC. Its translation: CATSDYGSGETQYF.

The V and J genes are TRBV6-1 and TRBJ2-1; the D gene is possibly TRBD2 (5 bases). Germline V gives CDR1 MNHNS, CDR2 SASEGT. V lost 10 bases and J 6 bases, leaving 22 bases between the germline ends. The CDR3 sequence is 15 residues long. CDR3 DNA sequence: TGTGCCATCGAGACGGGGTTTGGGGAAATCAATGAGCAGTTCTTC. The encoded protein is CAIETGFGEINEQFF.

This clonotype was seen more than once but under ten times. A read error may produce the germline difference seen at one junction end. J is TRBJ2-7 and V is TRBV27; a weak D match, TRBD1 (7 bases). Germline CDR1 is MNHEY and CDR2 is SMNVEV (reference sequence). This CDR3 contains 13 residues. The CDR3 sequence is CASSLGQGGEQCF. The CDR3, as DNA: TGTGCCAGCAGTTTAGGCCAGGGGGGCGAGCAGTGCTTC.

The chain carries TRBV7-9 and TRBJ1-1; tentatively, D is TRBD1 (6 bases). The CDR3 length is 13 residues. V lost 8 bases, J lost 4 bases, and 14 bases lay in between. Looked up from germline, CDR1 is SEHNR and CDR2 is FQNEAQ (reference sequence). DNA for the CDR3: TGTGCCAGCTCCCCCGGGGGCCCCACTGAAGCTTTCTTT. It yields the protein CASSPGGPTEAFF.

The chain employs TRBV6-5 and TRBJ1-5; the D gene is possibly TRBD1 (6 bases). V lost 2 bases and J 1 base, leaving 9 bases between the germline ends. In germline, CDR1 is MNHEY, CDR2 SVGAGI. The CDR3 consists of 15 residues. The CDR3 reads CASSYGGPSNQPQHF. The CDR3 DNA reads TGTGCCAGCAGTTACGGGGGGCCGAGCAATCAGCCCCAGCATTTT.

This CDR3 reads CASSPRVDSRTEAFF. Written as DNA, the CDR3 is TGTGCCAGCTCACCCCGGGTAGACAGTAGAACTGAAGCTTTCTTT. The chain recombines TRBV18 with TRBJ1-1; D is possibly TRBD1 (5 bases). The CDR3 contains 15 residues. Per germline, CDR1 KGHSH and CDR2 LQKENI. Between the trimmed V and J ends, which lost 3 bases and 5 bases, there was a span of 16 bases.

This clonotype was picked up many times. This chain joins TRBV3-1 and TRBJ2-7; D is unresolved. Per the germline V gene, CDR1 is LGHDT and CDR2 is YNNKEL (reference sequence). The CDR3 is 16 residues long. V dropped 3 bases and J dropped 0 bases, with 15 bases sitting between them. CDR3 amino acids: CASSHASGSGSYEQYF. The CDR3 DNA reads as TGTGCCAGCAGCCATGCCTCCGGATCAGGCTCCTACGAGCAGTACTTC.

This clonotype came up many times. The chain is built from TRBV27 and TRBJ2-3, with 9 bases identical to TRBD1. The CDR3 totals 18 residues. Trimming at V came to 5 bases and at J to 0 bases, leaving 12 bases not matched to a gene. In germline, CDR1 is MNHEY, CDR2 SMNVEV (reference sequence). The CDR3 nucleotides read TGTGCCAGCAGTCAGGACAGGGGCCTTTATACTAGCACAGATACGCAGTATTTT. This translates into CASSQDRGLYTSTDTQYF.

V usage is TRBV27 and J usage is TRBJ2-7; 8 nucleotides match TRBD1. Germline loops: CDR1 MNHEY, CDR2 SMNVEV (reference sequence). This CDR3 is 14 amino acids long. V trimming: 6 bases; J trimming: 7 bases; junction bases outside the gene matches: 11. The CDR3 bases are TGTGCCAGCAGGACCGGGACAGGCGCCGGGGAGCAGTACTTC. Amino acid sequence: CASRTGTGAGEQYF.

This clonotype was counted ten times or more. The gene calls are TRBV11-2 and TRBJ1-3, with D uncertain. Trimming removed 4 bases from V and 8 bases from J, with 12 bases in between. Germline V CDR1 and CDR2: SGHAT, FQNNGV. This CDR3 has 13 residues. The DNA of the CDR3 is TGTGCCAGCAGCTCCCGTAAGCGGGACACCATATATTTT. Amino acid sequence: CASSSRKRDTIYF.

This chain connects TRBV12-3 or TRBV12-4 to TRBJ2-1; perhaps TRBD1 as D (6 bases). The end of the DNA fits TRBJ2-7 better, so the J call may be wrong. CDR3 length: 14 residues. This CDR3 reads CASSLAAPTRGQYF. The CDR3 nucleotides are TGTGCCAGCAGTTTAGCCGCTCCCACCAGGGGGCAGTACTTC.

The J gene is TRBJ1-5, the V gene TRBV28, with unresolved D. This CDR3 is built from 13 residues. Trimming took 5 bases from V and 9 from J, leaving 14 bases between them. Germline V CDR1 and CDR2: MDHEN, SYDVKM. The CDR3 DNA is TGTGCCAGCAGTACCGGACTATCGAGGCCCCAGCATTTT. It encodes CASSTGLSRPQHF.

This clonotype was observed a few times. The gene calls are TRBV7-9 and TRBJ2-3; D is ambiguous. CDR3 length: 16 amino acids. Looked up from germline, CDR1 is SEHNR and CDR2 is FQNEAQ (reference sequence). Trimming left V 5 bases short and J 2 bases short, with 17 bases between. CDR3: CASSLEGHSSTDTQYF. CDR3 DNA sequence: TGTGCCAGCAGCCTCGAAGGCCATTCATCCACAGATACGCAGTATTTT. Full variable domain (rest looked up from reference TRBV7-9 and TRBJ2-3): DTGVSQNPRHKITKRGQNVTFRCDPISEHNRLYWYRQTLGQGPEFLTYFQNEAQLEKSRLLSDRFSAERPKGSFSTLEIQRTEQGDSAMYLCASSLEGHSSTDTQYFGPGTRLTVL.

This clonotype occurred a few times. The chain uses TRBV7-6 and TRBJ1-1; D gene ambiguous. Germline CDR1 is SGHVS and CDR2 is FNYEAQ. The CDR3 is 12 amino acids. V was pared by 6 bases and J by 6 bases, with 11 bases between. The CDR3 is CASSPWRSEAFF. The CDR3 nucleotides are TGTGCCAGCAGTCCCTGGAGGTCTGAAGCTTTCTTT.

This clonotype was counted at least ten times. The rearrangement links TRBV7-2 to TRBJ2-3, with 7 bases aligning to TRBD2. Trimming removed 5 bases from V and 0 bases from J; junction bases left unmatched: 5. The V gene's germline CDR1 is SGHTA and CDR2 FQGNSA. The CDR3 length is 15 residues. DNA for the CDR3: TGTGCCAGCAGCACGGGAGCGGGAAGCACAGATACGCAGTATTTT. It encodes CASSTGAGSTDTQYF. The whole variable domain, filled in from reference TRBV7-2 and TRBJ2-3, reads GAGVSQSPSNKVTEKGKDVELRCDPISGHTALYWYRQSLGQGLEFLIYFQGNSAPDKSGLPSDRFSAERTGGSVSTLTIQRTQQEDSAVYLCASSTGAGSTDTQYFGPGTRLTVL.

The V gene is TRBV7-9, the J gene TRBJ1-5; no definite D call. The CDR3 runs to 13 residues. V gave up 2 bases and J gave up 8 bases, with 10 bases separating them. CDR1 and CDR2 (germline): SEHNR, FQNEAQ (reference sequence). This CDR3 reads CASSLTGGEPQHF. The CDR3 coding sequence is TGTGCCAGCAGCTTAACGGGTGGAGAGCCCCAGCATTTT.

The genes are TRBV29-1 and TRBJ2-7; 8 bases are a match to TRBD1. Losses at the gene ends were 3 bases for V and 2 bases for J; bases not matched to a gene: 3. The CDR3 totals 13 residues. CDR1 SQVTM and CDR2 ANQGSEA come from the germline V gene. CDR3 in DNA: TGCAGCGTTGATATGGGACAGGCCTACGAGCAGTACTTC. As protein: CSVDMGQAYEQYF.

The table lists this clonotype with a few counts. The J gene is TRBJ2-3, the V gene TRBV18; 8 bases are shared with TRBD1. The V segment lost 2 bases and the J segment 2 bases; nucleotides outside the gene matches: 6. The length of the CDR3 is 16 residues. Germline-derived CDR1 and CDR2 are KGHSH and LQKENI. The CDR3 nucleotides are TGTGCCAGCTCACCATACAGGACAGGGAACACAGATACGCAGTATTTT. Amino acids: CASSPYRTGNTDTQYF.

This sequence joins TRBV9 and TRBJ1-2; D gene ambiguous. There are 13 residues in the CDR3. V was shortened by 0 bases and J by 6 bases, with 9 bases between the two germline ends. Germline values: CDR1 SGDLS, CDR2 YYNGEE. The CDR3: CASSVGSWNGYTF. The CDR3 coding sequence is TGTGCCAGCAGCGTAGGGAGCTGGAATGGCTACACCTTC.

CDR3 nucleotides: TGCGCCAGCAGCCCGGGACAGGGGGCGCGAGAAACTGAAGCTTTCTTT. Translated, it gives CASSPGQGARETEAFF. The chain links TRBV5-1 to TRBJ1-1; 12 nucleotides line up with TRBD1. This CDR3 is 16 amino acids long. With V trimmed by 4 bases and J by 5 bases, 9 bases remained unmatched. Germline loops: CDR1 SGHRS, CDR2 YFSETQ. Based on the CDR3 plus reference TRBV5-1 and TRBJ1-1, the full variable domain is KAGVTQTPRYLIKTRGQQVTLSCSPISGHRSVSWYQQTPGQGLQFLFEYFSETQRNKGNFPGRFSGRQFSNSRSEMNVSTLELGDSALYLCASSPGQGARETEAFFGQGTRLTVV.

The chain joins TRBV7-3 to TRBJ2-2; unclear D gene. CDR3 length: 14 residues. Trimming pared 5 bases from V and 7 bases from J, leaving 14 bases between. CDR1 is SGHTA, CDR2 FQGTGA, per germline. CDR3 amino acids: CASSLKTGGGELFF. As DNA, the CDR3 is TGTGCCAGCAGCCTCAAGACCGGTGGCGGGGAGCTGTTTTTT. Using reference TRBV7-3 and TRBJ2-2 for the parts outside the CDR3, the full variable domain is GAGVSQTPSNKVTEKGKYVELRCDPISGHTALYWYRQSLGQGPEFLIYFQGTGAADDSGLPNDRFFAVRPEGSVSTLKIQRTERGDSAVYLCASSLKTGGGELFFGEGSRLTVL.

The chain couples TRBV6-2 or TRBV6-3 to TRBJ1-2; no clear D gene. V lost 10 bases, J lost 4 bases, and 22 bases lay in between. The CDR3 covers 15 residues. The germline V gene has CDR1 MNHEY and CDR2 SVGEGT. CDR3 DNA: TGTGCCACCACCGGCCGGGATTCACGGGGCTATGGCTACACCTTC. Protein product: CATTGRDSRGYGYTF.

This clonotype appeared a few times. The chain couples TRBV20-1 to TRBJ2-1; tentatively, D is TRBD2 (5 bases). Germline V gene lookup returns CDR1 DFQATT and CDR2 SNEGSKA (reference sequence). The CDR3 loop spans 16 amino acids. V was shortened by 0 bases and J by 0 bases, with 12 bases between the two germline ends. The CDR3 sequence: CSARDIRAGSYNEQFF. CDR3 DNA: TGCAGTGCTAGAGATATAAGGGCGGGCTCCTACAATGAGCAGTTCTTC.

This clonotype was seen more than once but under ten times. V gene TRBV14 combines with J gene TRBJ1-3; D unclear. Germline V lookup: CDR1 SGHDN, CDR2 FVKESK. V lost 1 base to trimming and J lost 0 bases, with 10 bases between them. The CDR3 extends over 16 amino acids. CDR3 amino acids: CASSQARTTSGNTIYF. The CDR3 DNA reads as TGTGCCAGCAGCCAAGCGCGTACAACCTCTGGAAACACCATATATTTT.